The 19 T cell receptor beta chains below come from one sample, sequenced in a study of CD8 T cells in ankylosing spondylitis. Via MiXCR, TCRdb re-called the 5' RACE reads, giving one row per CDR3 protein. The sample records around 100,000 distinct CDR3 sequences, less than 25% being singletons. The sequenced sample consisted of synovial fluid, either unsorted or a sorted T cell fraction (not recorded which). These receptors all come from a male donor with ankylosing spondylitis.

This chain joins TRBV21-1 and TRBJ2-7; the D call of TRBD1 is as the table states it, not checked on the DNA. TRBV21-1 is shown as a pseudogene. The CDR3 loop spans 16 amino acids. The CDR3 loop is CASSKGTVKGNYEQYF. CDR3 in DNA: TGTGCCAGCAGCAAAGGGACAGTCAAGGGAAACTACGAGCAGTACTTC.

The chain combines TRBV20-1 with TRBJ2-5; TRBD2 agrees at 14 bases. The CDR3 extends over 14 amino acids. The V segment lost 6 bases and the J segment 2 bases; nucleotides outside the gene matches: 2. Germline V gene sequence: CDR1 DFQATT, CDR2 SNEGSKA (reference sequence). The CDR3 region is CSAGLAGAQETQYF. CDR3 nucleotide sequence: TGCAGTGCGGGACTAGCGGGAGCGCAAGAGACCCAGTACTTC.

This sequence joins TRBV7-2 and TRBJ2-5; D might be TRBD2 (6 bases). This CDR3 has 14 amino acids. Germline CDR1 is SGHTA and CDR2 is FQGNSA. The V and J ends lost 2 bases and 4 bases respectively, with 11 bases between them. The CDR3 DNA sequence: TGTGCCAGCAGCTTATTCGGGGGAGGAGAGACCCAGTACTTC. Translation gives CASSLFGGGETQYF.

The chain employs TRBV3-1 and TRBJ1-1; D not certain. The CDR3 contains 13 residues. Trimming pared 0 bases from V and 8 bases from J, leaving 10 bases between. Per germline, CDR1 LGHDT and CDR2 YNNKEL (reference sequence). DNA of the CDR3: TGTGCCAGCAGCCAAGAGGGTTACCTCGAAGCTTTCTTT. Protein: CASSQEGYLEAFF.

This clonotype has ten or more counts. The J gene is TRBJ2-2, the V gene TRBV6-1; D is tentatively TRBD1 or TRBD2 (5 bases each). CDR1 is MNHNS, CDR2 SASEGT, per germline. This CDR3 region has 15 residues. V lost 6 bases to trimming and J lost 5 bases, with 16 bases between them. In nucleotides, the CDR3 is TGTGCCAGCAGGGGAGAGGGGACGTCGACCGGGGAGCTGTTTTTT. Translating it yields CASRGEGTSTGELFF.

The chain is built from TRBV20-1 and TRBJ2-2; D is possibly TRBD2 (5 bases). The length of the CDR3 is 13 residues. Trimming left V 3 bases short and J 1 base short, with 6 bases between. Germline V CDR1 and CDR2: DFQATT, SNEGSKA (reference sequence). CDR3 protein: CSASGGNTGELFF. The DNA of the CDR3 is TGCAGTGCTAGCGGAGGGAACACCGGGGAGCTGTTTTTT.

This clonotype was seen only a few times. This chain connects TRBV14 to TRBJ2-2, with D possibly matching TRBD1 (5 bases). The CDR3 length is 15 residues. Trimming stripped 0 bases from V and 1 base from J, with 6 bases between. Per the germline V gene, CDR1 is SGHDN and CDR2 is FVKESK. The CDR3, as DNA: TGTGCCAGCAGCCAAGATCAGGGGAACACCGGGGAGCTGTTTTTT. It specifies CASSQDQGNTGELFF.

V is TRBV5-1 and J is TRBJ2-1; D is uncertain. V lost 0 bases, J lost 3 bases, and 10 bases lay in between. The CDR3 totals 15 residues. The germline CDR1 and CDR2 sequences are SGHRS and YFSETQ. This chain's CDR3 is CASSLGLVDYNEQFF. In DNA form, the CDR3 reads TGCGCCAGCAGCTTGGGTCTAGTAGACTACAATGAGCAGTTCTTC.

The V call is TRBV6-2 or TRBV6-3, the J call TRBJ2-1, with a weak D call TRBD1 (6 bases). V shed 6 bases and J shed 6 bases, with 9 bases lying between them. Germline V gene lookup returns CDR1 MNHEY and CDR2 SVGEGT. CDR3 length equals 12 residues. The DNA of the CDR3 is TGTGCCAGCAGGCGGACAGTCAATGAGCAGTTCTTC. Its translation is CASRRTVNEQFF.

The V and J genes are TRBV5-1 and TRBJ1-1; 10 nucleotides line up with TRBD1. CDR1 and CDR2 (germline): SGHRS, YFSETQ. V lost 0 bases to trimming and J lost 6 bases; unmatched junction nucleotides: 5. The CDR3 runs 15 residues. The CDR3 nucleotides are TGCGCCAGCAGCTTGGTGGGGGGGACAGGGGCTGAAGCTTTCTTT. Translating it yields CASSLVGGTGAEAFF. The variable domain in full, completed from reference TRBV5-1 and TRBJ1-1, reads KAGVTQTPRYLIKTRGQQVTLSCSPISGHRSVSWYQQTPGQGLQFLFEYFSETQRNKGNFPGRFSGRQFSNSRSEMNVSTLELGDSALYLCASSLVGGTGAEAFFGQGTRLTVV.

This clonotype was picked up many times. The chain carries TRBV4-1 and TRBJ1-5; tentatively, D is TRBD1 (6 bases). Germline V gene data show CDR1 as MGHRA and CDR2 as YSYEKL. Trimming took 4 bases from V and 9 from J, leaving 16 bases between them. The CDR3 spans 14 residues. The CDR3 nucleotides are TGCGCCAGCAGCCGCATACAGGGCACCCCGCCCCAGCATTTT. This translates into CASSRIQGTPPQHF.

In this sample, this clonotype turned up a few times. CDR3: CASSLAVAGLRGQETQYF. The CDR3 coding sequence is TGCGCCAGCAGCTTGGCGGTAGCGGGGCTTAGGGGACAAGAGACCCAGTACTTC. The chain couples TRBV5-1 to TRBJ2-5; 8 bases fit TRBD2. This CDR3 is built from 18 residues. Germline CDR1 SGHRS, CDR2 YFSETQ. V lost 0 bases and J lost 2; bases outside the gene matches: 12.

J is TRBJ2-3 and V is TRBV20-1, with no clear D. From germline, CDR1 is DFQATT and CDR2 SNEGSKA (reference sequence). The ends were cut back, 0 bases at V and 4 bases at J, with 11 bases in the middle. CDR3 length: 14 residues. CDR3: CSAREASGPDTQYF. The CDR3 coding sequence is TGCAGTGCTAGAGAGGCGAGTGGGCCAGATACGCAGTATTTT.

The chain combines TRBV7-2 with TRBJ1-5; D gene ambiguous. Germline V gene data show CDR1 as SGHTA and CDR2 as FQGNSA. The germline V and J ends were trimmed by 4 bases and 3 bases, with 7 bases remaining between them. There are 13 residues in the CDR3. The CDR3 loop reads CASSSRVNQPQHF. CDR3 DNA sequence: TGTGCCAGCAGCTCCCGTGTCAATCAGCCCCAGCATTTT.

V usage is TRBV25-1 and J usage is TRBJ2-1; D remains unclear. The CDR3 runs to 15 residues. Between the trimmed V and J ends, which lost 7 bases and 3 bases, there was a span of 16 bases. Germline CDR1 and CDR2: MGHDK and SYGVNS. The CDR3 bases are TGTGCCAGCACTTTTGACCCTAACCTCTACAATGAGCAGTTCTTC. Translation: CASTFDPNLYNEQFF.

The chain combines TRBV29-1 with TRBJ1-2, with D maybe TRBD1 (5 bases). The germline CDR1 and CDR2 sequences are SQVTM and ANQGSEA. The CDR3 contains 14 residues. Trimming stripped 4 bases from V and 4 bases from J, with 16 bases between. The CDR3 DNA is TGCAGCGTTGGAACCAGGGCCCTGACCTATGGCTACACCTTC. It translates to CSVGTRALTYGYTF.

Many counts were recorded for this clonotype. This sequence joins TRBV20-1 and TRBJ2-3; 9 bases agree with TRBD2. CDR1 is DFQATT and CDR2 is SNEGSKA in the germline V gene (reference sequence). The CDR3 totals 15 residues. V dropped 5 bases and J dropped 2; count of bases not matched to a gene: 8. The DNA of the CDR3 is TGCAGTGCTCCTGTAGCGGGAGAGCCCACAGATACGCAGTATTTT. This gives the protein CSAPVAGEPTDTQYF.

In its sample, this clonotype was seen a few times. The V and J genes are TRBV7-8 and TRBJ2-5; no definite D call. V dropped 1 base and J dropped 4 bases, with 7 bases sitting between them. CDR1 SGHVS and CDR2 FQNEAQ come from the germline V gene. The CDR3 is 13 residues long. CDR3 protein: CASSLGTRETQYF. The CDR3 bases are TGTGCCAGCAGCTTAGGGACGCGAGAGACCCAGTACTTC.

In DNA, the CDR3 is TGTGCCAGAAGCTTGTGGCAGGGCCTTATGAACACTGAAGCTTTCTTT. Amino acids: CARSLWQGLMNTEAFF. The genes are TRBV5-3 and TRBJ1-1; TRBD1 is a possible D gene (5 bases). TRBV5-3 is flagged as an ORF with uncertain function. This CDR3 contains 16 residues. Trimming pared 1 base from V and 0 bases from J, leaving 13 bases between.